The 5 T cell receptor beta chains below were found in one sample sequenced in a study of cytomegalovirus exposure and HLA in healthy donors. The PCR made use of 60 Vbeta and 13 Jbeta primers. Generated by immunoSEQ multiplex PCR, the TCRdb table keeps only in-frame clones and is missing some. In the table there are 80,000 to 130,000 clones, approximately 80% of which are singletons. Sequences were obtained from PBMCs. The origin of the receptors is a young woman in good health and CMV-seronegative.

V usage is TRBV5-1 and J usage is TRBJ1-1, with D possibly TRBD1 on 6 matching bases. The CDR3 covers 16 residues. V lost 0 bases to trimming and J lost 4 bases, with 16 bases between them. Germline CDR1 SGHRS, CDR2 YFSETQ. In DNA, the CDR3 is TGCGCCAGCAGCTTGGACCCGGGCAGGGGTCGCACTGAAGCTTTCTTT. This encodes CASSLDPGRGRTEAFF.

The V and J genes are TRBV4-2 and TRBJ2-2, with D perhaps matching TRBD2 (6 bases). Trimming took off 4 bases at V and 2 bases at J, with 17 bases between the two ends. The CDR3 extends over 17 amino acids. From germline, CDR1 is LGHNA and CDR2 YNFKEQ. This chain's CDR3 is CASSPEPGLLNTGELFF. CDR3 sequence (DNA): TGTGCCAGCAGCCCAGAACCGGGACTCTTAAACACCGGGGAGCTGTTTTTT.

The chain combines TRBV2 with TRBJ1-2, with unresolved D. This CDR3 spans 16 amino acids. Germline V CDR1 and CDR2: SNHLY, FYNNEI. The V gene lost 1 base and the J gene lost 4 bases, with 16 bases spanning the gap. The CDR3 spells CASSEGLGQSPYGYTF. The CDR3 coding sequence is TGTGCCAGCAGTGAAGGGCTTGGGCAGAGCCCCTATGGCTACACCTTC.

The chain carries TRBV7-6 and TRBJ1-2; D uncertain. From germline, CDR1 is SGHVS and CDR2 FNYEAQ. V lost 5 bases, J lost 1 base, and 11 bases lay in between. This CDR3 spans 14 amino acids. The CDR3 region has the DNA TGTGCCAGCAGCCCCCGGGGAGGTAACTATGGCTACACCTTC. Its translation: CASSPRGGNYGYTF.

The rearrangement uses TRBV15 and TRBJ1-2; D perhaps matches TRBD1 (5 bases). Germline CDR1 and CDR2: LNHNV and YYDKDF (reference sequence). Trimming took off 0 bases at V and 6 bases at J, with 14 bases between the two ends. This CDR3 has 15 residues. The chain's CDR3 is CATSRDWGDLNGYTF. The DNA of the CDR3 is TGTGCCACCAGCAGAGATTGGGGCGACTTGAATGGCTACACCTTC.